Here is one T cell receptor (beta chain) with its context. As yet, its antigen is unknown. These data are taken from a study of T cell repertoires in cytomegalovirus infection. V was cut by 6 bases and J by 0 bases, with 11 bases left in between. Germline V lookup: CDR1 LNHDA, CDR2 SQIVND (reference sequence). The CDR3 length is 14 residues. TCRdb used MiXCR to reprocess the reads, holding one entry per CDR3 protein. The sample yields about 310,000 distinct CDR3 sequences, approximately 25% seen once. This TCR came from a human donor in good health (CMV status not recorded). Some clones in this sample may be carry-over from other donors' samples. The material was cultured PBMCs, obtained from culture after CMV antigen stimulation. The rearrangement links TRBV19 to TRBJ1-1, with D unclear. The DNA for the CDR3 is TGTGCCAGTAGAGTTGCTTCCATGAACACTGAAGCTTTCTTT. It codes for CASRVASMNTEAFF.